This T cell receptor (beta chain) was captured in a study of siplizumab effects on memory and regulatory T cells. General study results and limits: Of the alloreactive clones, only a minor fraction mapped to unstimulated subsets.

The study assayed about 10^5 TCR templates per sample. Profiling relied on immunoSEQ multiplex PCR, and the TCRdb table lists in-frame clones only, not all of them. The table records about 120,000 clones, approximately 94% of them present only once. On this clone itself: The target antigen is unknown.

This CDR3 contains 15 residues. Per the germline V gene, CDR1 is LNHDA and CDR2 is SQIVND (reference sequence). V was pared by 5 bases and J by 0 bases, with 11 bases between. The sequence derives from a human donor in good health. This chain joins TRBV19 and TRBJ2-4, with D possibly matching TRBD1 (5 bases). Input material: non-Treg CD4+ T cells sorted from blood. The CDR3 loop reads CASSDSTVAKNIQYF. CDR3 DNA sequence: TGTGCCAGTAGTGATTCGACAGTAGCCAAAAACATTCAGTACTTC.